A selection of T cell receptor beta chains follows, all from one sample in a study of early T cells in non-severe SARS-CoV-2 infection. TCRdb re-called the 5' RACE reads through MiXCR, storing one row per CDR3 protein. The table shows some 100,000 distinct CDR3 sequences, with over 12% occurring only once. Sequencing was carried out using whole blood. These receptors all stem from an adult who was a healthcare worker with PCR-confirmed SARS-CoV-2 infection or an uninfected control (not recorded which). CDR3s include the opening cysteine and the closing phenylalanine or tryptophan. Fields, in order: J gene, V gene, CDR3 protein.

>TRBJ2-1|TRBV6-6
CASRLKLAGTASFDEQFF
>TRBJ2-3|TRBV20-1
CSARDLGGLGTDTQYF
>TRBJ2-2|TRBV7-8
CASSTIRGANAGELFF
>TRBJ2-3|TRBV5-1
CASSLEGHRSTDTQYF
>TRBJ2-3|TRBV7-2
CASSSVWSTDTQYF
>TRBJ1-1|TRBV5-1
CASGPGTGKATEAFF
>TRBJ2-1|TRBV30
CAWDRSKTSGGAHEQFF
>TRBJ2-2|TRBV18
CASSPPLQVTGELFF
>TRBJ1-1|TRBV5-1
CASSLVVANTEAFF
>TRBJ2-1|TRBV18
CASSLGISYNEQFF
>TRBJ1-2|TRBV6-5
CASSYIGFYGYTF
>TRBJ2-3|TRBV28
CASSLTGRTGYF
>TRBJ1-1|TRBV7-3
CASSLTPSSSNTEAFF
>TRBJ1-2|TRBV7-8
CASSVQGTYGYTF
>TRBJ1-1|TRBV18
CASSPPGQGSDKAFF
>TRBJ2-5|TRBV29-1
CSVVLAGGLETQYF
>TRBJ1-1|TRBV19
CASKLTMNTEAFF